This TCR beta chain was documented in a study of blood T cell repertoires in COVID-19. This clone was counted a single time. TCRdb's table, derived via immunoSEQ multiplex PCR, lists solely in-frame clones and lacks some. The sample has roughly 380,000 clones; 80% to 90% are singletons. V trimming: 5 bases; J trimming: 4 bases; junction bases outside the gene matches: 9. CDR1 LGHNT and CDR2 FRNRAP come from the germline V gene. This CDR3 is 17 amino acids long. What was sequenced was PBMCs or T cells enriched from blood (not recorded which). The chain recombines TRBV12-5 with TRBJ2-2; 11 bases align to TRBD1. The receptor's source is a man younger than 45 who had recovered from COVID-19. The CDR3 nucleotides read TGTGCTAGTGGTCCCCGGACAGGGGGCTTAGGCACCGGGGAGCTGTTTTTT. It codes for CASGPRTGGLGTGELFF.